This is a list of T cell receptor beta chains from one sample in a study of regulatory T cells in long-lasting Graves disease. TCRdb re-derived calls from the multiplex PCR reads in MiXCR, one entry per CDR3 protein. The sample has a few hundred thousand distinct CDR3 sequences; roughly 12% are singletons. This same sample was also part of a study on T cells in Graves' hyperthyroidism and ophthalmopathy.

Sequenced material: peripheral blood mononuclear cells (PBMCs), taken at new diagnosis, from a patient treated with antithyroid drugs. Every receptor here comes from a man aged 30 to 45 with Graves disease. CDR3s include the opening cysteine and the closing phenylalanine or tryptophan. Each record gives: V gene, D gene, J gene, clone size, CDR3 DNA, CDR3 protein. A D gene is named only where the DNA matches it firmly. Size is stated for part of the rows, as once, few or many counts, or as a class when the clone is expanded.

TRBV12-5	-	TRBJ2-2	few	TGTGCTAGTGGTTTGGTACCAAACACCGGGGAGCTGTTTTTT	CASGLVPNTGELFF
TRBV5-1	-	TRBJ2-7	many	TGCGCCAGCAGCTTGGCGCCGCAGATCTCCGAGCAGTACTTC	CASSLAPQISEQYF
TRBV19	TRBD1	TRBJ1-2	few	TGTGCCAGTAAATGGGACAGGCTAACCTATGGCTACACCTTC	CASKWDRLTYGYTF
TRBV14	-	TRBJ2-5	few	TGTGCCAGCAGCCAATTCCCGGGTCCCCGACGGGAGACCCAGTACTTC	CASSQFPGPRRETQYF
TRBV9	-	TRBJ2-3	many	TGTGCCAGCAGCGTAGGTCCCGACTCAGATACGCAGTATTTT	CASSVGPDSDTQYF
TRBV30	-	TRBJ2-1	-	TGTGCCTGGAGCGCCCGCGAGCAGTTCTTC	CAWSAREQFF
TRBV7-8	TRBD2	TRBJ2-3	many	TGTGCCAGCAGCTTTGCCGTAGCGGGAGGGGGCACAGATACGCAGTATTTT	CASSFAVAGGGTDTQYF
TRBV20-1	TRBD2	TRBJ2-7	few	TGCAGTGCTCTGGGGGGCCTAGCGGGAGGGAGCTCCTACGAGCAGTACTTC	CSALGGLAGGSSYEQYF
TRBV27	TRBD1	TRBJ2-7	many	TGTGCCAGCAGTTACGCAGGGGGCTTCTACGAGCAGTACTTC	CASSYAGGFYEQYF
TRBV24-1	TRBD1	TRBJ2-1	many	TGTGCCACCAGTGATCCCGGACAGGGGAACAATGAGCAGTTCTTC	CATSDPGQGNNEQFF
TRBV20-1	-	TRBJ1-6	many	TGCAGTGCTAGAGATCTCGGGCCGGATTCACCCCTCCACTTT	CSARDLGPDSPLHF
TRBV19	-	TRBJ1-3	few	TGTGCCAGTGAGGGCAGCGGCTCTGGAAACACCATATATTTT	CASEGSGSGNTIYF
TRBV11-2	-	TRBJ2-7	many	TGTGCCAGCAGCTTAGAGGGCGCGAGTTCCGAGCAGTACTTC	CASSLEGASSEQYF
TRBV5-1	TRBD2	TRBJ2-1	many	TGCGCCAGCAGCTTGACACTAGCGGGAAATAATGAGCAGTTCTTC	CASSLTLAGNNEQFF
TRBV7-6	-	TRBJ2-1	-	TGTGCCAGCAGCTTCCCGCGACAAGAGGGTACGAGCTCCTACAATGAGCAGTTCTTC	CASSFPRQEGTSSYNEQFF
TRBV12-5	-	TRBJ2-3	few	TGTGCTAGTGGTTTGGCCCTAGGCACAGATACGCAGTATTTT	CASGLALGTDTQYF
TRBV3-1	-	TRBJ1-4	few	TGTGCCAGCAGCCAAGTTCTTCGGGACGATGAAAAACTGTTTTTT	CASSQVLRDDEKLFF
TRBV11-2	-	TRBJ2-5	many	TGTGCCAGCAGGAGCTCTTGGGGGGCAGGGCAAGAGACCCAGTACTTC	CASRSSWGAGQETQYF
TRBV6-2/TRBV6-3	-	TRBJ2-2	-	TGTGCCGGACGAATAGGCACCGGGGAGCTGTTTTTT	CAGRIGTGELFF
TRBV6-1	-	TRBJ1-5	many	TGTGCCAGCAGTGTCGTACTGCCTCGGGGGTATAGCAATCAGCCCCAGCATTTT	CASSVVLPRGYSNQPQHF
TRBV19	TRBD2	TRBJ2-7	few	TGTGCCAGTAGCGACCCACGGACTAGCGTCGAGCAGTACTTC	CASSDPRTSVEQYF
TRBV6-2/TRBV6-3	TRBD1	TRBJ1-1	few	TGTGCCAGCAGTTACTCGGGGACAGGGGTAACTGAAGCTTTCTTT	CASSYSGTGVTEAFF
TRBV10-1	-	TRBJ1-1	few	TGCGCCAGCAGTGATGATAGGACAGCGAACACTGAAGCTTTCTTT	CASSDDRTANTEAFF
TRBV11-1	-	TRBJ2-1	many	TGTGCCAGCAGCTTATTCACAGGCTACAATGAGCAGTTCTTC	CASSLFTGYNEQFF
TRBV19	-	TRBJ1-2	-	TGTGCCAGGGACCTTAATCAAAAAAGCGATGGCTACACCTTC	CARDLNQKSDGYTF
TRBV11-3	-	TRBJ2-1	many	TGTGCCAGCAGCTTAGATCCGAGGAGCTCCTACAATGAGCAGTTCTTC	CASSLDPRSSYNEQFF
TRBV7-9	TRBD2	TRBJ2-7	many	TGTGCCAGCAGCCCTCCGGGAGGGGAGGACTCCTACGAGCAGTACTTC	CASSPPGGEDSYEQYF
TRBV19	TRBD2	TRBJ2-2	many	TGTGCCAGTAGTCGGGATTGGACTAGCGGGAGTAGTGCAGGCGGGGAGCTGTTTTTT	CASSRDWTSGSSAGGELFF
TRBV24-1	-	TRBJ1-5	few	TGTGCCACCAGAGACCCGGCAGAGGGACAGCCCCAGCATTTT	CATRDPAEGQPQHF
TRBV12-3/TRBV12-4	TRBD2	TRBJ2-2	-	TGTGCCAGCAGTTTATTTTCGGGAGGGTACACCGGGGAGCTGTTTTTT	CASSLFSGGYTGELFF
TRBV11-2	-	TRBJ1-1	few	TGTGCCAGCAGACATTTGGGGGTCACTGAAGCTTTCTTT	CASRHLGVTEAFF
TRBV2	-	TRBJ2-7	-	TGTGCCGGGGTTCTCTTCTTGATCCGGCAGTACTTC	CAGVLFLIRQYF